Below are 29 T cell receptor beta chains sequenced from a single sample in a study of blood T cell repertoires in COVID-19. Only in-frame clones appear in the TCRdb table, and some are missing; sequencing was by immunoSEQ multiplex PCR. The sample holds roughly 420,000 clones, approximately 87% seen once. Sequencing was done on a sample of PBMCs or T cells enriched from blood (not recorded which). Receptor source: a woman in her thirties with acute COVID-19.

CDR3 residues: CASSIQADRDNSPLHF. For the CDR3, the DNA is TGTGCCAGTAGTATCCAGGCGGACAGGGATAATTCACCCCTCCACTTT. The chain employs TRBV19 and TRBJ1-6; TRBD1 agrees at 8 bases. V lost 3 bases, J lost 5 bases, and 6 bases stayed unmatched. Germline values: CDR1 LNHDA, CDR2 SQIVND (reference sequence). This CDR3 comprises 16 residues.

The J gene is TRBJ1-1, the V gene TRBV6-5, with D unresolved. The germline V and J ends were trimmed by 5 bases and 2 bases, with 12 bases remaining between them. Germline V gives CDR1 MNHEY, CDR2 SVGAGI. The CDR3 loop spans 14 amino acids. CDR3 region: CASSTEGVNTEAFF. The CDR3 nucleotides read TGTGCCAGCAGTACGGAGGGAGTTAACACTGAAGCTTTCTTT.

The rearrangement links TRBV3-1 (or the pseudogene TRBV3-2) to TRBJ2-1; TRBD2 is a possible D gene (6 bases). V was clipped by 1 base and J by 12 bases, with 16 bases between them. The germline CDR1 and CDR2 sequences are LGHDT and YNNKEL (reference sequence). The CDR3 sequence is 14 residues long. The CDR3 DNA reads as TGTGCCAGCAGCCAAGCTTCCAGCGGGCCCACGCAGTTCTTC. Its protein is CASSQASSGPTQFF.

V gene TRBV6-5 combines with J gene TRBJ1-1; the D gene is possibly TRBD1 (5 bases). Per the germline V gene, CDR1 is MNHEY and CDR2 is SVGAGI. This CDR3 is built from 12 residues. V lost 6 bases, J lost 4 bases, and 9 bases lay in between. The CDR3, as DNA: TGTGCCAGCAGCACAAGGGGCACTGAAGCTTTCTTT. Translating gives CASSTRGTEAFF.

This clone was picked up one time. V usage is TRBV7-6 and J usage is TRBJ1-6; TRBD1 matches 9 bases. The CDR3 has 15 amino acids. V trimming: 1 base; J trimming: 7 bases; junction bases outside the gene matches: 2. Germline CDR1 SGHVS, CDR2 FNYEAQ. This CDR3 is CASSLGDRANSPLHF. CDR3 nucleotides: TGTGCCAGCAGCTTAGGGGACAGGGCGAATTCACCCCTCCACTTT.

Concerning this clone: Other DNA variants within this sample encode the same CDR3. The V call is TRBV24-1, the J call TRBJ1-4; 10 bases fit TRBD1. CDR3 size: 15 residues. CDR1 and CDR2 from the germline V gene are KGHDR and SFDVKD. V shed 3 bases, J shed 6 bases, and the junction held 3 bases outside the gene matches. The CDR3 region has the DNA TGTGCCACCAGTGATCCCGGGACAGGGGATGAAAAACTGTTTTTT. Its translation: CATSDPGTGDEKLFF.

Concerning this clone: Other nucleotide sequences from this sample produce the same CDR3. The chain couples TRBV18 to TRBJ2-7, with D possibly matching TRBD2 (6 bases). This CDR3 has 14 amino acids. Germline CDR1 and CDR2: KGHSH and LQKENI. V lost 3 bases and J 1 base, leaving 10 bases between the germline ends. The CDR3 loop reads CASSPGGVSYEQYF. For the CDR3, the DNA is TGTGCCAGCTCACCTGGCGGGGTATCCTACGAGCAGTACTTC.

The chain has TRBV5-6 and TRBJ1-2, with TRBD1 matching over 11 bases. With V trimmed by 3 bases and J by 7 bases, 14 bases remained unmatched. The CDR3 runs to 17 residues. Germline V gene sequence: CDR1 SGHDT, CDR2 YYEEEE. The CDR3 nucleotides are TGTGCCAGCAGCTCGTGGACAGGGGGCGGATTAGAAGGTGGCTACACCTTC. Translating it yields CASSSWTGGGLEGGYTF. The full variable domain, completed using reference TRBV5-6 and TRBJ1-2, is DAGVTQSPTHLIKTRGQQVTLRCSPKSGHDTVSWYQQALGQGPQFIFQYYEEEERQRGNFPDRFSGHQFPNYSSELNVNALLLGDSALYLCASSSWTGGGLEGGYTFGSGTRLTVV.

The chain combines TRBV7-3 with TRBJ2-2; D gene uncertain. This CDR3 spans 14 amino acids. V lost 2 bases and J 3 bases, leaving 7 bases between the germline ends. Germline V lookup: CDR1 SGHTA, CDR2 FQGTGA. The CDR3 DNA sequence: TGTGCCAGCAGCTTATCCCGAGACACCGGGGAGCTGTTTTTT. Translation gives CASSLSRDTGELFF.

The chain has TRBV4-3 and TRBJ2-5, with a tentative D call TRBD2 (6 bases). Per germline, CDR1 LGHNA and CDR2 YSLEER. Trimming shortened V by 1 base and J by 1 base, and 10 bases separated the two germline ends. The CDR3 has 15 amino acids. CDR3 sequence reads: CASSQGSSGQETQYF. DNA of the CDR3: TGCGCCAGCAGCCAAGGTAGTAGCGGCCAAGAGACCCAGTACTTC.

The J gene is TRBJ2-1, the V gene TRBV10-1; 11 bases are shared with TRBD2. The CDR3 has 23 amino acids. The ends lost 3 bases at V and 3 bases at J; junction bases unmatched: 25. The V gene's germline CDR1 is WNHNN and CDR2 SYGVQD (reference sequence). The CDR3 nucleotides read TGCGCCAGCAGTGAAGTCCCGGGACAGGGCAGTACTAGCGGGGGACCAGGCTACAATGAGCAGTTCTTC. Translating it yields CASSEVPGQGSTSGGPGYNEQFF.

This sequence joins TRBV5-1 and TRBJ2-2, with 9 positions matching TRBD2. The CDR3 loop spans 20 amino acids. Per germline, CDR1 SGHRS and CDR2 YFSETQ. Trimming took 0 bases from V and 5 from J; bases not matched to a gene: 17. CDR3 region: CASSLATIGGSGRRTGELFF. The CDR3 DNA reads as TGCGCCAGCAGCTTGGCCACAATTGGGGGTAGCGGGAGACGTACCGGGGAGCTGTTTTTT. The entire variable domain, with the rest obtained from reference TRBV5-1 and TRBJ2-2, is as follows: KAGVTQTPRYLIKTRGQQVTLSCSPISGHRSVSWYQQTPGQGLQFLFEYFSETQRNKGNFPGRFSGRQFSNSRSEMNVSTLELGDSALYLCASSLATIGGSGRRTGELFFGEGSRLTVL.

The V gene is TRBV12-1, the J gene TRBJ1-3; the table calls TRBD1, which could not be checked here. TRBV12-1 is a pseudogene. CDR3 length: 16 amino acids. CDR3 residues: CASSPRWGSVGNTIYF. CDR3 nucleotides: TGTGCCAGCAGCCCACGATGGGGCTCGGTTGGAAACACCATATATTTT.

This chain joins TRBV9 and TRBJ2-5, with D hard to call. Germline CDR1 SGDLS, CDR2 YYNGEE. This CDR3 comprises 11 residues. The ends were cut back, 3 bases at V and 5 bases at J, with 5 bases in the middle. In nucleotides, the CDR3 is TGTGCCAGCAGCGCCGAGGAGACCCAGTACTTC. Its protein is CASSAEETQYF. Drawing the rest from reference TRBV9 and TRBJ2-5, the complete variable domain is DSGVTQTPKHLITATGQRVTLRCSPRSGDLSVYWYQQSLDQGLQFLIQYYNGEERAKGNILERFSAQQFPDLHSELNLSSLELGDSALYFCASSAEETQYFGPGTRLLVL.

This chain connects TRBV6-5 to TRBJ1-2, with D possibly TRBD1 on 6 matching bases. V was clipped by 10 bases and J by 4 bases, with 10 bases between them. In germline, CDR1 is MNHEY, CDR2 SVGAGI. CDR3 size: 11 residues. CDR3 sequence reads: CATQTGYGYTF. The CDR3, as DNA: TGTGCCACCCAGACAGGCTATGGCTACACCTTC.

The rearrangement joins TRBV2 to TRBJ2-3, with 10 bases matching TRBD2. Looked up from germline, CDR1 is SNHLY and CDR2 is FYNNEI. J was trimmed by 3 bases and V by 6 bases; bases with no gene match: 6. The CDR3 covers 15 residues. CDR3 in amino acids: CASRRTSGVTDTQYF. For the CDR3, the DNA is TGTGCCAGCAGGAGAACTAGCGGGGTTACAGATACGCAGTATTTT.

This clone was seen a handful of times. Within the sample, other DNA sequences also encode this same CDR3. The chain combines TRBV18 with TRBJ1-5; maybe TRBD1 (6 bases). CDR1 is KGHSH and CDR2 is LQKENI in the germline V gene. With 6 bases removed from V and 4 bases from J, the gap between germline ends came to 10 bases. The CDR3 runs 13 residues. The CDR3 spells CASSPDRNQPQHF. The CDR3 DNA sequence: TGTGCCAGCTCCCCTGACAGGAATCAGCCCCAGCATTTT.

This clone was seen ten or more times. Other DNA sequences of this sample code for an identical CDR3. The CDR3 coding sequence is TGTGCCAGCAGTCAGCAAGGCGGCGCATACGAGCAGTACTTC. Translating it yields CASSQQGGAYEQYF. The chain carries TRBV6-5 and TRBJ2-7; D ambiguous. The germline CDR1 and CDR2 sequences are MNHEY and SVGAGI. This CDR3 has 14 residues. V was pared by 5 bases and J by 4 bases, with 15 bases between.

The CDR3 reads CASSLASGTRETQYF. CDR3 sequence (DNA): TGTGCCAGCAGCTTAGCGTCCGGGACTAGAGAGACCCAGTACTTC. This chain joins TRBV7-2 and TRBJ2-5, with 8 bases lining up with TRBD2. CDR1 is SGHTA and CDR2 is FQGNSA in the germline V gene. This CDR3 spans 15 amino acids. Trimming took 0 bases from V and 4 from J; bases not matched to a gene: 4.

The chain combines TRBV27 with TRBJ1-5, with D perhaps matching TRBD1 (5 bases). V was cut by 7 bases and J by 6 bases, with 19 bases left in between. Germline V gives CDR1 MNHEY, CDR2 SMNVEV (reference sequence). The CDR3 is 15 residues long. CDR3 bases: TGTGCCAGCACCAATACGGTCCCTCAGGGTCAGCCCCAGCATTTT. As protein: CASTNTVPQGQPQHF.

The J gene is TRBJ2-2, the V gene TRBV6-2 or TRBV6-3; 10 bases are a match to TRBD2. V lost 2 bases, J lost 3 bases, and 9 bases stayed unmatched. Germline V CDR1 and CDR2: MNHEY, SVGEGT. The CDR3 is 18 amino acids. In DNA, the CDR3 is TGTGCCAGCAGTTACGAGATTCTAGCGGGGGCGCACACCGGGGAGCTGTTTTTT. It is translated as CASSYEILAGAHTGELFF.

The CDR3 spells CASSYQGSQPQHF. The CDR3, as DNA: TGTGCCAGCAGTTATCAGGGGTCTCAGCCCCAGCATTTT. V and J are TRBV6-2 or TRBV6-3 and TRBJ1-5; tentative D call: TRBD1 (6 bases). The CDR3 covers 13 residues. Trimming shortened V by 3 bases and J by 6 bases, and 9 bases separated the two germline ends. CDR1 is MNHEY, CDR2 SVGEGT, per germline.

The V call is TRBV24-1, the J call TRBJ2-2; tentatively, D is TRBD1 (5 bases). The CDR3 runs to 14 residues. The ends were cut back, 8 bases at V and 4 bases at J, with 13 bases in the middle. Germline CDR1 reads KGHDR; CDR2 reads SFDVKD. The CDR3 nucleotides are TGTGCCACCACATCTCGACAGTCCACCGGGGAGCTGTTTTTT. Its protein is CATTSRQSTGELFF.

The chain combines TRBV15 with TRBJ2-3, with D maybe TRBD2 (5 bases). With 0 bases removed from V and 0 bases from J, the gap between germline ends came to 16 bases. Per germline, CDR1 LNHNV and CDR2 YYDKDF (reference sequence). The CDR3 sequence is 18 residues long. The CDR3 region has the DNA TGTGCCACCAGCAGAGATACGTCGCGGGTCCTCAGCACAGATACGCAGTATTTT. Its protein is CATSRDTSRVLSTDTQYF.

The gene calls are TRBV7-2 and TRBJ2-3; TRBD1 aligns across 7 bases. J was trimmed by 4 bases and V by 5 bases; bases with no gene match: 6. The CDR3 is made up of 14 amino acids. Per germline, CDR1 SGHTA and CDR2 FQGNSA. CDR3 loop: CASSIDRVADTQYF. In nucleotides, the CDR3 is TGTGCCAGCAGCATAGACAGGGTTGCAGATACGCAGTATTTT.

This rearrangement joins TRBV7-9 to TRBJ1-5; 9 bases agree with TRBD1. Trimming cost V 11 bases and J 4 bases; bases outside gene matches: 12. The V gene's germline CDR1 is SEHNR and CDR2 FQNEAQ (reference sequence). The CDR3 length is 15 residues. The CDR3 loop is CASGAGTGNNQPQHF. The CDR3 DNA reads TGTGCCTCGGGCGCGGGGACAGGGAATAATCAGCCCCAGCATTTT.

The chain is built from TRBV4-3 and TRBJ1-1; 8 positions match TRBD1. The CDR3 totals 12 residues. From germline, CDR1 is LGHNA and CDR2 YSLEER. The junction had 4 bases not matched to a gene; V was cut back by 6 bases and J by 7 bases. The CDR3 region has the DNA TGCGCCAGCAGTAGGACAGGGAGTGAAGCTTTCTTT. It codes for CASSRTGSEAFF.

This clone was recorded once. The gene calls are TRBV21-1 and TRBJ1-3; the table names TRBD1, a call not compared with the DNA. TRBV21-1 corresponds to a pseudogene. This CDR3 has 16 residues. The CDR3 loop is CASSPRTGYSGNTIYF. For the CDR3, the DNA is TGTGCCAGCAGCCCTCGAACAGGGTACTCTGGAAACACCATATATTTT.

This clone was counted a single time. This sequence joins TRBV5-8 and TRBJ2-7; possible D gene TRBD2, 7 bases. There are 13 residues in the CDR3. Trimming left V 4 bases short and J 7 bases short, with 15 bases between. CDR1 is SGHTS and CDR2 is YDEGEE in the germline V gene. CDR3 sequence (DNA): TGTGCCAGCAGCCCGACCGGGGGGCGTGAGCAGTACTTC. Translation gives CASSPTGGREQYF. The complete variable domain, with remaining parts taken from reference TRBV5-8 and TRBJ2-7, reads EAGVTQSPTHLIKTRGQQATLRCSPISGHTSVYWYQQALGLGLQFLLWYDEGEERNRGNFPPRFSGRQFPNYSSELNVNALELEDSALYLCASSPTGGREQYFGPGTRLTVT.